This TCR beta chain was identified during a study of blood T cell repertoires in COVID-19. Data came from immunoSEQ multiplex PCR; TCRdb stores just in-frame clones and leaves some out. There are roughly 40,000 clones in the sample; around three quarters occur only once, and 27% lies in the top ten. In germline, CDR1 is LNHDA, CDR2 SQIVND (reference sequence). CDR3 length equals 17 residues. The J segment lost 4 bases and the V segment lost 5 bases, leaving 12 bases of the junction unmatched. The sequence came from a man older than 75 with acute or convalescent COVID-19. The V gene is TRBV19, the J gene TRBJ2-7, with 12 nucleotides matching TRBD2. The sample was peripheral blood. DNA for the CDR3: TGTGCCAGTAGTCTTAAGCTGGGACTAGCGGGTGGATACGAGCAGTACTTC. Translated, it gives CASSLKLGLAGGYEQYF.